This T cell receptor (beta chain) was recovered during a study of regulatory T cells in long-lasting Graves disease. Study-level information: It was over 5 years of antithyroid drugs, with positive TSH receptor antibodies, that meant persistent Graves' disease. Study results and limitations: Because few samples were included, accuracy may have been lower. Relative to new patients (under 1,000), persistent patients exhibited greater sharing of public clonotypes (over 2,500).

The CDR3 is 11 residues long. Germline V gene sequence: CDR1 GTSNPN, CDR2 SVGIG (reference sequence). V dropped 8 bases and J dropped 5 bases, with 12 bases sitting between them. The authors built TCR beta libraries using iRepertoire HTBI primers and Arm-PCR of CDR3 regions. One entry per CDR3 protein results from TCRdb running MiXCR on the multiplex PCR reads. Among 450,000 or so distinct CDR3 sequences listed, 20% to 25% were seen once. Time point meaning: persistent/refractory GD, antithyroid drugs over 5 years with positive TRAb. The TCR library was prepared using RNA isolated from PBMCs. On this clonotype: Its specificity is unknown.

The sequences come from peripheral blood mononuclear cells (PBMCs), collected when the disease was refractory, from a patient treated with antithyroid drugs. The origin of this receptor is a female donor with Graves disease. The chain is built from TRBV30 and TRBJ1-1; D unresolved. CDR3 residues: CAGDIATEAFF. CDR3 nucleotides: TGTGCCGGTGACATTGCAACTGAAGCTTTCTTT.